This TCR beta chain emerged from a study of T cells in Graves' hyperthyroidism and ophthalmopathy. Amplification of TCR beta CDR3 regions was performed using RNA transcripts as template. In the first-round RT-PCR of the TCR CDR3, the HTBI primer set was used. One entry per CDR3 protein results from TCRdb running MiXCR on the multiplex PCR reads. The table has hundreds of thousands of distinct CDR3 sequences, roughly 15% seen once. In germline, CDR1 is MNHEY, CDR2 SVGEGT. Trimming at V came to 5 bases and at J to 2 bases, leaving 8 bases not matched to a gene. The CDR3 loop spans 16 amino acids. Ophthalmopathy patients showed a Clinical Activity Score of at least 3, NOSPECS grade of at least 4 and duration under 3 months. This clonotype was counted ten times or more.

Specimen: blood. This receptor was identified in a woman aged 50 to 65 with Graves' ophthalmopathy. The V call is TRBV6-2 or TRBV6-3, the J call TRBJ2-5, with TRBD2 matching over 10 bases. CDR3 residues: CASSPRASGRQETQYF. In nucleotides, the CDR3 is TGTGCCAGCAGTCCCAGGGCTAGCGGGAGACAAGAGACCCAGTACTTC.